Listed below are T cell receptor beta chains from one sample, sequenced in a study of metastatic and nonmetastatic thyroid tumors. MiXCR re-clonotyped the PCR reads for TCRdb. The sample has about 40,000 clones; roughly 17% are singletons. Sequenced: tumor tissue. These receptors were obtained from a female donor with papillary thyroid cancer or a benign thyroid nodule (not recorded which). Some clones in this sample may be carry-over from other donors' samples. The CDR3 runs from the conserved cysteine through the conserved F or W. D genes are given only for firm matches. Clone sizes are given selectively: once, few, many, or a class where the clone is expanded.

14,TRBJ2-7,medium-sized,TRBD2,TRBV20-1,TGCAGTGCTAGCGATAGCGGGAGGGCCTACGAGCAGTACTTC,CSASDSGRAYEQYF
14,TRBJ1-2,many,NA,TRBV12-3/TRBV12-4,TGTGCCAGCAGTTCACCCGGCGGAGGGTTTGGCTACACCTTC,CASSSPGGGFGYTF
12,TRBJ2-2,many,NA,TRBV7-9,TGTGCCAGCAGCTTCCCTACCGGGGAGCTGTTTTTT,CASSFPTGELFF
17,TRBJ2-7,many,NA,TRBV4-2,TGTGCCAGCAGCCAAGCCGACCCAATAGGTTCGGTTCGTGCTCAGTACTTC,CASSQADPIGSVRAQYF
19,TRBJ1-3,NA,TRBD1,TRBV20-1,TGCAGTGCTCGAGGGACAGTCTATACTCAGACGTACTCTGGAAACACCATATATTTT,CSARGTVYTQTYSGNTIYF
14,TRBJ2-7,many,NA,TRBV28,TGTGCCAGCAGTTTTCTTAGATCCGTTGGCCAGCAGTACTTC,CASSFLRSVGQQYF
15,TRBJ2-1,many,NA,TRBV12-3/TRBV12-4,TGTGCCAGCAGTTTCTCTGGGCCAACCTACAATGAGCAGTTCTTC,CASSFSGPTYNEQFF
13,TRBJ1-1,few,NA,TRBV6-4,TGTGCCAGCAGTGAACGGGAGAACACTGAAGCTTTCTTT,CASSERENTEAFF
13,TRBJ2-5,many,NA,TRBV5-5,TGTGCCAGCAGCGTGCAGGGGTTAGAGACCCAGTACTTC,CASSVQGLETQYF
17,TRBJ2-7,NA,TRBD2,TRBV11-1,TGTGCCAGCAGCCCGAGCCTACCGTCAGCGGGAGGTCGCGAGCAGTACTTC,CASSPSLPSAGGREQYF
13,TRBJ2-1,many,TRBD2,TRBV9,TGTGCCAGCAGCGTACAGGGAGGGAATGAGCAGTTCTTC,CASSVQGGNEQFF
17,TRBJ2-1,many,NA,TRBV5-6,TGTGCCAGCAGCTCCGCCGGGGCGCAAAGCTCCTACAATGAGCAGTTCTTC,CASSSAGAQSSYNEQFF
14,TRBJ2-4,many,NA,TRBV11-3,TGTGCCAGCAGCTTAGGCCGGGAGAGGGACATTCAGTACTTC,CASSLGRERDIQYF
15,TRBJ2-1,many,NA,TRBV6-6,TGTGCCAGCAGTTACGGGACCGTGGGGTACAATGAGCAGTTCTTC,CASSYGTVGYNEQFF
15,TRBJ1-1,many,NA,TRBV7-2,TGTGCCAGCAGCTTAGTTGCAGGGGAGGGCACTGAAGCTTTCTTT,CASSLVAGEGTEAFF
10,TRBJ2-7,many,NA,TRBV20-1,TGCAGTGCTAGAGCTGGAGAGCAGTACTTC,CSARAGEQYF
15,TRBJ1-5,many,NA,TRBV3-1,TGTGCCAGCAGCCAAAGCCAGGGGAGCAATCAGCCCCAGCATTTT,CASSQSQGSNQPQHF
14,TRBJ2-5,many,TRBD1,TRBV6-6,TGTGCCAGCAGTTACCAGACAGGGGAAGAGACCCAGTACTTC,CASSYQTGEETQYF
15,TRBJ2-2,few,NA,TRBV28,TGTGCCATCGGGGAGGTGGGCTGGAACACCGGGGAGCTGTTTTTT,CAIGEVGWNTGELFF
13,TRBJ1-1,NA,NA,TRBV10-3,TGTGCCATCAGTGACGGGTTGGGCACTGAAGCTTTCTTT,CAISDGLGTEAFF
16,TRBJ1-1,many,NA,TRBV7-8,TGTGCCAGCAGCTTAGTGACAGCTTGGCTGAACACTGAAGCTTTCTTT,CASSLVTAWLNTEAFF
13,TRBJ2-7,many,TRBD1,TRBV7-9,TGTGCCAGCAGCTCCGGACAGGGTGGCGAGCAGTACTTC,CASSSGQGGEQYF
14,TRBJ2-2,many,NA,TRBV7-9,TGTGCCAGCGGGAGACTAGATCGAACCGGGGAGCTGTTTTTT,CASGRLDRTGELFF
15,TRBJ2-5,many,TRBD2,TRBV28,TGTGCCAGCAGTTCTAGCGGGAGGCCGCAAGAGACCCAGTACTTC,CASSSSGRPQETQYF
14,TRBJ2-5,many,NA,TRBV7-2,TGTGCCAGCAGCCTAGGAGGGGGCCTCGGGACCCAGTACTTC,CASSLGGGLGTQYF
13,TRBJ2-2,NA,NA,TRBV30,TGTGCCTGGAGTAGACCGGGCACCTTGGAGCTGTTTTTT,CAWSRPGTLELFF
15,TRBJ2-1,NA,NA,TRBV7-3,TGTGCCAGCAGCCAAAGTGTGAATTCCTACAATGAGCAGTTCTTC,CASSQSVNSYNEQFF
13,TRBJ1-2,many,NA,TRBV5-6,TGTGCCAGCAGCTTCATAGGGGCGTCTGGCTACACCTTC,CASSFIGASGYTF
16,TRBJ1-2,many,NA,TRBV19,TGTGCCAGTAGTACCCGGACCGGGACAAAGGTTGAGGAAGGCACCTTC,CASSTRTGTKVEEGTF
15,TRBJ2-1,medium-sized,TRBD2,TRBV6-1,TGTGCCAGCAGTGAACTAGCGGGTTCTTTTAATGAGCAGTTCTTC,CASSELAGSFNEQFF
14,TRBJ2-2,many,TRBD1,TRBV25-1,TGTGCCAGCAGTGCAACAGGGGGTACCGGGGAGCTGTTTTTT,CASSATGGTGELFF
15,TRBJ1-2,NA,NA,TRBV11-2,TGTGCCAACAGCTTAGATAAGAACCCCGTCTATGGCTACACCTTC,CANSLDKNPVYGYTF
16,TRBJ2-3,NA,NA,TRBV5-1,TGCGCCAACAGCTTGGCAGGGTGTCTTCGCACAGATACGCAGTATTTT,CANSLAGCLRTDTQYF
16,TRBJ1-5,many,NA,TRBV6-1,TGTGCCAGCAGTGCGCTAGGGGTGAATGGCAATCAGCCCCAGCATTTT,CASSALGVNGNQPQHF
13,TRBJ1-1,many,TRBD1,TRBV20-1,TGCAGTGCTATACGACAGGGATTCACTGAAGCTTTCTTT,CSAIRQGFTEAFF
13,TRBJ2-7,many,NA,TRBV20-1,TGCAGTGCTTCAAGAAGCAGGTCCTACGAGCAGTACTTC,CSASRSRSYEQYF